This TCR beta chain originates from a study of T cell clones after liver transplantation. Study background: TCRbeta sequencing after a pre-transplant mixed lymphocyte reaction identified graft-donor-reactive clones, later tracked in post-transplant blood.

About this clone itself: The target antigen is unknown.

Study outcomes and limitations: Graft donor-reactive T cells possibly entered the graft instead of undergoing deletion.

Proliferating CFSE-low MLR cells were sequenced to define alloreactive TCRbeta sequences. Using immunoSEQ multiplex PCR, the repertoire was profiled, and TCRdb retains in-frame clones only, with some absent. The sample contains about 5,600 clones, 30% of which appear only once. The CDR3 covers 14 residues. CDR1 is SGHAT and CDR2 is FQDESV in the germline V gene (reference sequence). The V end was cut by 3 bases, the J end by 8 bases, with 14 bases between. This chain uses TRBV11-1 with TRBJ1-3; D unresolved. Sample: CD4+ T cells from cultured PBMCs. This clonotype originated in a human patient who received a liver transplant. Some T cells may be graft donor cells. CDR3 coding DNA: TGTGCCAGCAGCTTTAGCCAGGTCCGTGACACCATATATTTT. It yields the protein CASSFSQVRDTIYF.